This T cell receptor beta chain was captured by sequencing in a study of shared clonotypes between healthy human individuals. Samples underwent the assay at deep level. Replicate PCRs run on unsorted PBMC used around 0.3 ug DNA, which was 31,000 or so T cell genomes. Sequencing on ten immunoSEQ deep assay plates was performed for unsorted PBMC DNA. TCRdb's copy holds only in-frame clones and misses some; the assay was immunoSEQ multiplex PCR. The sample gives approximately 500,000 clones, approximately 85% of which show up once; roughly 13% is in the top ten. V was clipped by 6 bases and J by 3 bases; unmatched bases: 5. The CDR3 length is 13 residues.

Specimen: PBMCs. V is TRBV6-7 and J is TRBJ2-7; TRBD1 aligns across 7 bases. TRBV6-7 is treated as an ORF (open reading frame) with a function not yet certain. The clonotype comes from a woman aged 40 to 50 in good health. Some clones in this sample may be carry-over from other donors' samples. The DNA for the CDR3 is TGTGCCAGCAGCTCCGACAGGGTCTACGAGCAGTACTTC. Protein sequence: CASSSDRVYEQYF.